A single sample gave rise to the 5 T cell receptor beta chains below, sequenced in a study of beta chain features in type 1 diabetes (dated by TCRdb to between 2018 and 2020). The method was the immunoSEQ multiplex PCR assay. The High Capacity cDNA Reverse Transcription Kit was used to reverse transcribe all of the isolated RNA, meaning that expressed TCRB transcripts were what got sequenced. This is the immuneACCESS table as TCRdb keeps it, with only in-frame sequences that have V and J called. A part of the clones is gone; compared with another copy, unresolved V genes explain less than half, and the rest is unexplained. This sample gives some 400,000 clones in total; over 13% of them show up just once. Approximately 0.02% of the sample is held by the ten biggest clonotypes. The sample consisted of naive CD4+ T cells from blood. Taken with the paper, the label for cell subset or site translates to: true naive CD4+ T cells. These receptors all come from a woman between 18 and 30 years old in good health.

The rearrangement links TRBV19 to TRBJ1-5; no firm D call. Trimming stripped 6 bases from V and 0 bases from J, with 12 bases between. Germline V gives CDR1 LNHDA, CDR2 SQIVND (reference sequence). This CDR3 is 15 amino acids long. CDR3 sequence: CASSITDYSNQPQHF. The CDR3 nucleotides are TGTGCCAGTAGCATCACGGACTATAGCAATCAGCCCCAGCATTTT.

The genes are TRBV10-3 and TRBJ2-3, with TRBD1 matching 7 bases. The V gene's germline CDR1 is ENHRY and CDR2 SYGVKD. CDR3 length: 15 residues. V trimming: 7 bases; J trimming: 1 base; junction bases outside the gene matches: 8. As DNA, the CDR3 is TGTGCCATCACTCCTGGGACAGACCGCACAGATACGCAGTATTTT. The encoded protein is CAITPGTDRTDTQYF.

CDR3 nucleotides: TGCGCCAGCAGCCAAGAAGGAGGGAGAGACTATGGCTACACCTTC. The encoded protein is CASSQEGGRDYGYTF. The chain uses TRBV4-3 and TRBJ1-2; D not resolved. Deletions cut 0 bases from V and 3 bases from J, with 11 bases between. Per the germline V gene, CDR1 is LGHNA and CDR2 is YSLEER. CDR3 length equals 15 residues.

This clone came up a few times. This chain links TRBV4-2 with TRBJ1-2, with TRBD1 identical over 7 bases. Germline V gives CDR1 LGHNA, CDR2 YNFKEQ. The junction had 3 bases not matched to a gene; V was cut back by 1 base and J by 4 bases. This CDR3 is 14 amino acids long. The CDR3 sequence is CASSQGGGVYGYTF. Written as DNA, the CDR3 is TGTGCCAGCAGCCAAGGAGGGGGCGTCTATGGCTACACCTTC.

V gene TRBV30 combines with J gene TRBJ2-3; perhaps TRBD2 as D (6 bases). The ends were cut back, 0 bases at V and 0 bases at J, with 13 bases in the middle. The length of the CDR3 is 16 residues. CDR1 is GTSNPN, CDR2 SVGIG, per germline (reference sequence). The DNA of the CDR3 is TGTGCCTGGAGTGTAACCGGGGGTTCTAGCACAGATACGCAGTATTTT. It codes for CAWSVTGGSSTDTQYF.